The 22 T cell receptor beta chains below all came from one sample that was sequenced in a study of T cell clonality in common variable immunodeficiency. Method: immunoSEQ multiplex PCR; TCRdb's copy keeps in-frame clones and lacks some. The table lists roughly 52,000 clones, no singletons, with less than 4% in the top ten. Sequencing was carried out using peripheral blood mononuclear cells. All receptors derive from a person aged 18 to 69 in good health.

At least ten counts were recorded for this clone. The DNA read from the CDR3 is TGTGCCAGTAGGAGCCGGGACAGGGGGCCCGGGGAG. Translated: CASRSRDRGPGE. The entire CDR3 protein is CASRSRDRGPGELFF. The chain carries TRBV19 and TRBJ2-2; 12 bases are shared with TRBD1. The read falls 3 residues short of the CDR3 end, and the missing part is taken from the germline J gene. Germline lookup yields CDR1 LNHDA and CDR2 SQIVND (reference sequence). Unmatched junction bases numbered 5, after V lost 6 bases and J lost 6 bases. This CDR3 contains 15 residues.

In this sample, this clone turned up many times. The observed sequence ends 3 residues before the CDR3 terminus, with the missing tail filled in from the germline J gene. The chain is built from TRBV2 and TRBJ1-5; D not certain. CDR1 is SNHLY, CDR2 FYNNEI, per germline. V lost 7 bases and J 3 bases, leaving 10 bases between the germline ends. This CDR3 has 13 amino acids. The CDR3 bases that were read are TGTGCCAGCACAGGAGGGTCCAATCAGCCC. Its translation is CASTGGSNQP. The CDR3, in full, reads CASTGGSNQPQHF.

About this clone: The read terminates 3 residues ahead of where the CDR3 ends, so the germline J gene completes it. The chain couples TRBV7-8 to TRBJ2-1; 12 bases are a match to TRBD2. CDR1 is SGHVS and CDR2 is FQNEAQ in the germline V gene. The CDR3 is 15 residues long. Unmatched junction bases numbered 8, after V lost 5 bases and J lost 9 bases. The sequenced part of the CDR3 DNA is TGTGCCAGCAGCGCTCGACTAGCGGGAGAAGGTGAG. Its protein is CASSARLAGEGE. The full CDR3 is CASSARLAGEGEQFF. Full variable domain (remainder filled in from reference TRBV7-8 and TRBJ2-1): GAGVSQSPRYKVAKRGQDVALRCDPISGHVSLFWYQQALGQGPEFLTYFQNEAQLDKSGLPSDRFFAERPEGSVSTLKIQRTQQEDSAVYLCASSARLAGEGEQFFGPGTRLTVL.

There are many counts of this clone. The CDR3 sequence: CASSPTSRRVLEQYF. CDR3 bases read: TGTGCCAGCAGTCCGACTAGCCGGAGAGTCCTCGAG. V and J are TRBV12-3 or TRBV12-4 and TRBJ2-7; 7 nucleotides line up with TRBD2. The read ends 3 residues shy of where the CDR3 ends; the end is completed using the germline J gene. J gave up 6 bases and V 5 bases, and 13 bases lay outside the gene matches. The CDR3 totals 15 residues.

In its sample, this clone was seen a few times. The CDR3 is CASGIQGAIREQYF. Incomplete CDR3 DNA: TGCGCCAGCGGCATACAGGGGGCGATCCGCGAG. The chain employs TRBV5-1 and TRBJ2-7, with 9 bases fitting TRBD1. The CDR3 end is not reached by the read, which stops 3 residues before it; the germline J gene fills it in. V gave up 7 bases and J gave up 6 bases; unmatched junction bases: 11. The CDR3 runs to 14 residues. Germline loops: CDR1 SGHRS, CDR2 YFSETQ.

This clone occurred many times. The CDR3 loop is CASSRTSGRAGTGELFF. CDR3 DNA (partial): TGTGCCAGCAGTCGGACTAGCGGGAGGGCCGGCACCGGGGAG. The chain employs TRBV12-3 or TRBV12-4 and TRBJ2-2; the match to TRBD2 covers 15 bases. The CDR3 end falls 3 residues outside the read, so it is completed with the germline J gene. The CDR3 loop spans 17 amino acids. After removal of 5 bases from V and 4 bases from J, the junction contained 5 bases not matched to a gene.

This clone was counted many times. The read ends 3 residues early relative to the CDR3; the germline J gene fills the gap. The chain combines TRBV29-1 with TRBJ1-1; D ambiguous. Germline values: CDR1 SQVTM, CDR2 ANQGSEA. The CDR3 is 13 amino acids. The germline V and J ends were trimmed by 2 bases and 5 bases, with 12 bases remaining between them. The CDR3 loop is CSVEIAAGTEAFF. The sequenced part of the CDR3 DNA is TGCAGCGTTGAAATTGCGGCGGGGACTGAA.

This clone occurred many times. The CDR3 DNA, read in part, is TGTGCCAGCAGTGAATACTATACCACAGATACG. Translating gives CASSEYYTTDT. The whole CDR3 is CASSEYYTTDTQYF. This chain links TRBV6-1 with TRBJ2-3, with D unresolved. The CDR3 end falls 3 residues outside the read, so it is completed with the germline J gene. V shed 2 bases and J shed 2 bases, with 8 bases lying between them. The V gene's germline CDR1 is MNHNS and CDR2 SASEGT. This CDR3 is built from 14 residues.

Regarding this clone: The CDR3 end falls 3 residues outside the read, so it is completed with the germline J gene. The V call is TRBV30, the J call TRBJ2-7; the match to TRBD2 covers 7 bases. This CDR3 spans 14 amino acids. The germline V gene encodes CDR1 GTSNPN and CDR2 SVGIG (reference sequence). The J segment lost 0 bases and the V segment lost 2 bases, leaving 4 bases of the junction unmatched. The CDR3 loop is CAWSSGVSSYEQYF. The sequenced part of the CDR3 DNA is TGTGCCTGGAGTAGCGGGGTTAGCTCCTACGAG.

This clone occurred many times. The read ends 3 residues early relative to the CDR3; the germline J gene fills the gap. This sequence joins TRBV12-5 and TRBJ2-2, with D perhaps matching TRBD1 (6 bases). The germline CDR1 and CDR2 sequences are LGHNT and FRNRAP. Trimming stripped 8 bases from V and 4 bases from J, with 17 bases between. The CDR3 is made up of 15 amino acids. The sequenced part of the CDR3 DNA is TGTGCTAGTCGATCCGACCAGGGGCTCACCGGGGAG. Translated: CASRSDQGLTGE. Given in full, the CDR3 is CASRSDQGLTGELFF.

This clone came up many times. Read coverage stops 3 residues before the CDR3 terminus; the germline J gene supplies the remainder. The chain uses TRBV6-7 and TRBJ2-1; 11 nucleotides agree with TRBD2. TRBV6-7 is an ORF; its function is uncertain. CDR3 length: 17 amino acids. The ends lost 0 bases at V and 4 bases at J; junction bases unmatched: 5. The CDR3 sequence: CASSYSIASGGYNEQFF. Partial CDR3 DNA: TGTGCCAGCAGTTACTCGATAGCTAGCGGGGGGTACAATGAG.

The sample holds many counts of this clone. Coverage ceases 3 residues before the CDR3 finishes, and the germline J gene fills in the end. The chain employs TRBV30 and TRBJ2-7; D possibly corresponds to TRBD2 (6 bases). V was shortened by 0 bases and J by 2 bases, with 14 bases between the two germline ends. The CDR3 contains 15 residues. Germline loops: CDR1 GTSNPN, CDR2 SVGIG (reference sequence). CDR3 in amino acids: CAWSVPGVAPYEQYF. Incomplete CDR3 DNA: TGTGCCTGGAGTGTCCCGGGGGTTGCCCCCTACGAG.

Details on this clone: The read falls 3 residues short of the CDR3 end, and the missing part is taken from the germline J gene. The V call is TRBV7-8, the J call TRBJ2-1, with 10 bases that match TRBD2. Germline V gene data show CDR1 as SGHVS and CDR2 as FQNEAQ. The CDR3 is made up of 18 amino acids. Losses at the gene ends were 3 bases for V and 3 bases for J; bases not matched to a gene: 11. The CDR3 spells CASSFNTGTSARYNEQFF. Incomplete CDR3 DNA: TGTGCCAGCAGCTTTAACACCGGGACTAGCGCTCGCTACAATGAG.

This clone was counted many times. The read terminates 3 residues ahead of where the CDR3 ends, so the germline J gene completes it. The rearrangement uses TRBV30 and TRBJ2-7; 10 bases agree with TRBD2. Germline V gene data show CDR1 as GTSNPN and CDR2 as SVGIG (reference sequence). The CDR3 is 15 amino acids. Germline trimming cut 2 bases from V and 3 bases from J; bases unmatched to any gene: 7. The CDR3 loop is CAWSTSSGSNYEQYF. CDR3 DNA, as far as it was read: TGTGCCTGGAGTACTTCTAGCGGGAGCAACTACGAG.

This clone was counted between two and nine times. The read stops 3 residues short of the end of the CDR3; the missing end is completed from the germline J gene. The V call is TRBV2, the J call TRBJ2-1; TRBD2 agrees at 8 bases. CDR3 size: 15 residues. Germline CDR1 and CDR2: SNHLY and FYNNEI. V lost 3 bases to trimming and J lost 3 bases; unmatched junction nucleotides: 4. The covered CDR3 bases are TGTGCCAGCAGTGAGACGGGGGGGATCTACAATGAG. It yields the protein CASSETGGIYNE. The entire CDR3 sequence reads CASSETGGIYNEQFF.

The table lists this clone with many counts. The read ends 3 residues shy of where the CDR3 ends; the end is completed using the germline J gene. The gene calls are TRBV6-2 or TRBV6-3 and TRBJ2-2; D is unclear. The CDR3 spans 12 residues. The germline V gene has CDR1 MNHEY and CDR2 SVGEGT. Trimming shortened V by 5 bases and J by 8 bases, and 9 bases separated the two germline ends. CDR3 bases read: TGTGCCAGCAGTCAACAGTTTGGGGAG. Protein sequence: CASSQQFGE. From start to end, the CDR3 is CASSQQFGELFF.

This clone was observed many times. The read terminates 3 residues before the CDR3 end, so the remaining end is supplied by the germline J gene. The chain carries TRBV7-3 and TRBJ2-3; D gene ambiguous. Trimming took off 5 bases at V and 1 base at J, with 4 bases between the two ends. The CDR3 spans 12 residues. CDR1 and CDR2 from the germline V gene are SGHTA and FQGTGA. CDR3 sequence: CASSSGTDTQYF. The DNA read from the CDR3 is TGTGCCAGCAGCAGCGGCACAGATACG.

This clone appeared many times. The CDR3 is cut off 3 residues early in the read; its end comes from the germline J gene. This chain joins TRBV2 and TRBJ1-4; no firm D call. The length of the CDR3 is 13 residues. V dropped 4 bases and J dropped 8 bases, with 11 bases sitting between them. CDR1 is SNHLY and CDR2 is FYNNEI in the germline V gene. CDR3 bases read: TGTGCCAGCAGTGTTAGGGTTCGAGAAAAA. Encoded protein: CASSVRVREK. The whole CDR3 is CASSVRVREKLFF.

This clone has only a few counts. Just one base apart from a much larger clone, this may be a read error. The CDR3 is cut off 3 residues early in the read; its end comes from the germline J gene. The genes are TRBV20-1 and TRBJ2-3; possibly TRBD1 for D (5 bases). The V end lost 3 bases, the J end lost 4 bases, and 11 bases lay between the germline ends. CDR1 is DFQATT, CDR2 SNEGSKA, per germline (reference sequence). This CDR3 spans 13 amino acids. The CDR3 protein is CSASKGFADTQYF. The covered CDR3 bases are TGCAGTGCTAGTAAGGGGTTCGCAGATACG.

This clone was counted ten times or more. The read gets to within 3 residues of the CDR3 end, and the germline J gene fills in the rest. The rearrangement links TRBV7-2 to TRBJ2-3; D is perhaps TRBD2 (7 bases). V lost 0 bases to trimming and J lost 7 bases, with 14 bases between them. The CDR3 extends over 15 amino acids. Germline values: CDR1 SGHTA, CDR2 FQGNSA. CDR3 protein: CASSLAPEGGHTQYF. CDR3 DNA, as far as it was read: TGTGCCAGCAGCTTAGCCCCGGAGGGGGGGCATACG.

Regarding this clone: A much larger clone differs from this one at a single base, so this may be a read error. Other DNA sequences in the same sample also yield this CDR3. CDR3 sequence reads: CASSRDSSSGNTIYF. The sequenced part of the CDR3 DNA is TGTGCCAGCAGCCGCGACAGTAGCTCTGGAAACACG. The chain has TRBV7-2 and TRBJ1-3, with D possibly matching TRBD1 (5 bases). The read ends 3 residues shy of where the CDR3 ends; the end is completed using the germline J gene. Per the germline V gene, CDR1 is SGHTA and CDR2 is FQGNSA. CDR3 length: 15 amino acids.

This clone was seen a handful of times. The DNA ends 3 residues before the CDR3 does, and the rest of the CDR3 is filled in from the germline J gene. The chain joins TRBV19 to TRBJ1-2; D uncertain. Germline values: CDR1 LNHDA, CDR2 SQIVND (reference sequence). The CDR3 runs 15 residues. V was clipped by 10 bases and J by 4 bases, with 22 bases between them. The CDR3 sequence is CATQMGSGLIYGYTF. The DNA read from the CDR3 is TGTGCCACCCAAATGGGATCGGGGTTAATCTATGGC.